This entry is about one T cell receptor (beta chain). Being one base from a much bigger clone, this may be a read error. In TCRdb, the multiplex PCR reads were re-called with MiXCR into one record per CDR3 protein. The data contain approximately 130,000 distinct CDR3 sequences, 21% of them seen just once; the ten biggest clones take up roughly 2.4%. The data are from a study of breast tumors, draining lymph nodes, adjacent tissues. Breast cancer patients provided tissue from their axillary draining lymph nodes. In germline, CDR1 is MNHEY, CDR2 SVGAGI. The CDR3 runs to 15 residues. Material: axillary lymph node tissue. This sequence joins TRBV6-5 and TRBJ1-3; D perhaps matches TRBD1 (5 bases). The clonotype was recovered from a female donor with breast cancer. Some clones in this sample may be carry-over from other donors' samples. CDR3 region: CARSSGHLSGNTIYF. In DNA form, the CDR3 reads TGTGCCCGCAGCTCAGGACACCTCTCTGGAAACACCATATATTTT.